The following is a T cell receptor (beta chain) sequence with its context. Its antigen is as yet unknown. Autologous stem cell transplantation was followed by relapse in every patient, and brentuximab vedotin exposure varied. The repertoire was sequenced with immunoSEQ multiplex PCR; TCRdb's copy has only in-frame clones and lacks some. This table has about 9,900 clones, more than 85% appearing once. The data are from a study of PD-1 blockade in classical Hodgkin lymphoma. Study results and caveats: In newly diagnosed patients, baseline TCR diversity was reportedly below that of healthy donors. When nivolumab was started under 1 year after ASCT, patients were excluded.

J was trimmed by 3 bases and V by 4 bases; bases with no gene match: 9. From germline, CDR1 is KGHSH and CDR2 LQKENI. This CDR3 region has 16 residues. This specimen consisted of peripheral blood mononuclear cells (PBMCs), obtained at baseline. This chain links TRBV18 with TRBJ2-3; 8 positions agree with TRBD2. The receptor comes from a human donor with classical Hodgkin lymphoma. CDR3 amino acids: CASSRLTSARTDTQYF. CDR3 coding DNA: TGTGCCAGCTCACGTTTGACTAGCGCCAGGACAGATACGCAGTATTTT.